The 23 T cell receptor beta chains given below trace back to one sample, sequenced in a study of blood T cell repertoires in COVID-19. Measured with immunoSEQ multiplex PCR; TCRdb has only the in-frame clones, and not every one. The data contain 15,000 to 20,000 clones, roughly 78% of them singletons. The sample consisted of peripheral blood. These receptors all come from a man in his sixties with active or convalescent COVID-19.

The rearrangement links TRBV3-1 (or the pseudogene TRBV3-2) to TRBJ2-7; D is undetermined. The CDR3 loop spans 11 amino acids. Germline loops: CDR1 LGHDT, CDR2 YNNKEL (reference sequence). The V and J ends lost 2 bases and 5 bases respectively, with 4 bases between them. CDR3 residues: CASSQSHEQYF. In DNA, the CDR3 is TGTGCCAGCAGCCAAAGCCACGAGCAGTACTTC.

The V call is TRBV10-2, the J call TRBJ1-6; 9 bases map to TRBD1. The V gene end was trimmed by 8 bases and the J gene end by 5 bases; junction bases not matched to a gene: 4. The germline gives CDR1 WSHSY, CDR2 SAAADI. This CDR3 has 14 residues. CDR3 amino acids: CASGGTGNNSPLHF. The CDR3 DNA reads TGCGCCAGCGGGGGGACAGGGAATAATTCACCCCTCCACTTT.

The chain recombines TRBV5-1 with TRBJ2-1, with 9 bases that match TRBD2. In germline, CDR1 is SGHRS, CDR2 YFSETQ. This CDR3 has 14 residues. Trimming took 1 base from V and 10 from J; bases not matched to a gene: 6. The CDR3 bases are TGCGCCAGCAGCTTGTACGCGGGAGGGCAGGAGCAGTTCTTC. This codes for CASSLYAGGQEQFF.

The J gene is TRBJ1-1, the V gene TRBV30; weak D call: TRBD1 (5 bases). Trimming shortened V by 2 bases and J by 4 bases, and 20 bases separated the two germline ends. This CDR3 is built from 16 residues. Germline V gives CDR1 GTSNPN, CDR2 SVGIG (reference sequence). The CDR3 nucleotides are TGTGCCTGGAGTCCCACGTCCGGGGGGGAAGGCACTGAAGCTTTCTTT. Translation gives CAWSPTSGGEGTEAFF. Drawing the rest from reference TRBV30 and TRBJ1-1, the complete variable domain is SQTIHQWPATLVQPVGSPLSLECTVEGTSNPNLYWYRQAAGRGLQLLFYSVGIGQISSEVPQNLSASRPQDRQFILSSKKLLLSDSGFYLCAWSPTSGGEGTEAFFGQGTRLTVV.

This sequence joins TRBV10-3 and TRBJ1-5, with a possible D match to TRBD1 (6 bases). The CDR3 is 13 residues long. Trimming left V 0 bases short and J 7 bases short, with 7 bases between. CDR1 and CDR2 from the germline V gene are ENHRY and SYGVKD. CDR3 nucleotides: TGTGCCATCAGTGAGTCAACAGGGCAGCCCCAGCATTTT. Its translation is CAISESTGQPQHF.

J is TRBJ1-5 and V is TRBV28, with 9 bases aligning to TRBD1. V dropped 6 bases and J dropped 2; count of bases not matched to a gene: 5. The CDR3 has 15 amino acids. The germline CDR1 and CDR2 sequences are MDHEN and SYDVKM. The CDR3 protein is CASSLGDRGNQPQHF. CDR3 bases: TGTGCCAGCAGCCTGGGGGACAGGGGCAATCAGCCCCAGCATTTT.

The chain links TRBV24-1 to TRBJ1-5; D is ambiguous. The V and J ends lost 3 bases and 13 bases respectively, with 12 bases between them. Germline V gene sequence: CDR1 KGHDR, CDR2 SFDVKD. CDR3 length equals 12 residues. This CDR3 is CATSDRGTRQHF. DNA for the CDR3: TGTGCCACCAGTGATCGGGGAACAAGGCAGCATTTT.

This clone appeared a single time. This chain uses TRBV2 with TRBJ2-7; 8 bases align to TRBD2. Germline V gives CDR1 SNHLY, CDR2 FYNNEI. V lost 4 bases, J lost 1 base, and 3 bases stayed unmatched. The CDR3 contains 14 residues. The CDR3 loop is CASSVIAGSYEQYF. CDR3 sequence (DNA): TGTGCCAGCAGTGTAATAGCGGGATCCTACGAGCAGTACTTC.

This clone was detected once. The genes are TRBV10-3 and TRBJ1-4; 7 bases agree with TRBD1. The CDR3 is 18 amino acids. V lost 4 bases, J lost 0 bases, and 11 bases stayed unmatched. CDR1 ENHRY and CDR2 SYGVKD come from the germline V gene. The CDR3 bases are TGTGCCATCAGTGCGAGGGACAGCACATCTGCAACTAATGAAAAACTGTTTTTT. This sequence encodes CAISARDSTSATNEKLFF.

The rearrangement links TRBV6-5 to TRBJ2-2, with 9 bases that match TRBD1. Germline lookup yields CDR1 MNHEY and CDR2 SVGAGI. Losses at the gene ends were 5 bases for V and 8 bases for J; bases not matched to a gene: 6. The CDR3 sequence is 14 residues long. The CDR3 DNA follows: TGTGCCAGCAGTCACGACAGGGGGGGTGGGGAGCTGTTTTTT. Its protein product is CASSHDRGGGELFF.

The CDR3 sequence is CASSPLGLSSYNSPLHF. CDR3 nucleotides: TGTGCCAGCAGCCCACTAGGTCTCAGCTCCTATAATTCACCCCTCCACTTT. The V call is TRBV3-1 (or the pseudogene TRBV3-2), the J call TRBJ1-6, with unresolved D. The length of the CDR3 is 17 residues. CDR1 and CDR2 (germline): LGHDT, YNNKEL (reference sequence). The germline V and J ends were trimmed by 4 bases and 0 bases, with 13 bases remaining between them.

This chain uses TRBV24-1 with TRBJ2-1, with 12 bases aligning to TRBD2. Germline CDR1 KGHDR, CDR2 SFDVKD. The CDR3 is made up of 15 amino acids. The V segment lost 5 bases and the J segment 8 bases; nucleotides outside the gene matches: 6. The CDR3 spells CATSVGTSGSDEQFF. In DNA form, the CDR3 reads TGTGCCACCAGTGTAGGGACTAGCGGGTCGGATGAGCAGTTCTTC.

The V and J genes are TRBV12-2 and TRBJ1-5; the table gives TRBD1 as D, unverified against the DNA. TRBV12-2 is a known pseudogene. The CDR3 contains 15 residues. CDR3 nucleotides: TGTGCAAGTCGCTTAGCCTACCGACAGTCCCGGCCCCAGCATTTT. Its protein product is CASRLAYRQSRPQHF.

The chain couples TRBV5-4 to TRBJ2-7, with TRBD2 matching over 10 bases. Germline assignment: CDR1 SGHNT and CDR2 YYREEE (reference sequence). This CDR3 has 16 amino acids. V lost 2 bases and J lost 3; bases outside the gene matches: 8. CDR3 protein: CASSFGERGGLYEQYF. The CDR3 DNA reads as TGTGCCAGCAGCTTCGGTGAGCGGGGGGGCCTCTACGAGCAGTACTTC.

The chain employs TRBV6-1 and TRBJ2-1; TRBD2 is a possible D gene (5 bases). The CDR3 length is 16 residues. Trimming took off 2 bases at V and 0 bases at J, with 11 bases between the two ends. The germline gives CDR1 MNHNS, CDR2 SASEGT. In DNA form, the CDR3 reads TGTGCCAGCAGTGAACGTCGAGGGAACTCCTACAATGAGCAGTTCTTC. Translation: CASSERRGNSYNEQFF.

The V and J genes are TRBV12-3 or TRBV12-4 and TRBJ1-3; the match to TRBD1 covers 8 bases. This CDR3 has 13 amino acids. Germline trimming cut 6 bases from V and 6 bases from J; bases unmatched to any gene: 4. Here the CDR3 reads CASSPDRVNTIYF. The CDR3 DNA reads as TGTGCCAGCAGCCCGGACAGGGTAAACACCATATATTTT.

The chain is built from TRBV9 and TRBJ2-3; D may be TRBD2 (5 bases). The CDR3 extends over 14 amino acids. CDR1 and CDR2 from the germline V gene are SGDLS and YYNGEE. Trimming pared 4 bases from V and 1 base from J, leaving 10 bases between. The CDR3, as DNA: TGTGCCAGCAGCCGGGATTTTGGCACAGATACGCAGTATTTT. Translating it yields CASSRDFGTDTQYF.

The chain uses TRBV12-3 or TRBV12-4 and TRBJ2-1; D is uncertain. The CDR3 is 13 residues long. V lost 0 bases and J lost 7, with 7 bases in between. This CDR3 is CASSLASLNEQFF. The CDR3 coding sequence is TGTGCCAGCAGTTTAGCTAGTCTTAATGAGCAGTTCTTC.

The V call is TRBV5-1, the J call TRBJ2-3; possibly TRBD1 for D (6 bases). V dropped 1 base and J dropped 2 bases, with 11 bases sitting between them. The CDR3 runs 15 residues. Per germline, CDR1 SGHRS and CDR2 YFSETQ. The CDR3 bases are TGCGCCAGCAGCTTGCGAGGACAGACCACAGATACGCAGTATTTT. Protein product: CASSLRGQTTDTQYF. Looking up the rest from reference TRBV5-1 and TRBJ2-3 gives the full variable domain: KAGVTQTPRYLIKTRGQQVTLSCSPISGHRSVSWYQQTPGQGLQFLFEYFSETQRNKGNFPGRFSGRQFSNSRSEMNVSTLELGDSALYLCASSLRGQTTDTQYFGPGTRLTVL.

This clone appeared a few times. CDR3 bases: TGTGCCAGCAGTTTACAGGACAGGGGAGAATCACCCCTCCACTTT. It is translated as CASSLQDRGESPLHF. The chain recombines TRBV27 with TRBJ1-6; 9 nucleotides match TRBD1. V dropped 2 bases and J dropped 10; count of bases not matched to a gene: 6. CDR1 is MNHEY, CDR2 SMNVEV, per germline (reference sequence). This CDR3 spans 15 amino acids.

The chain uses TRBV5-6 and TRBJ2-3; 8 bases are shared with TRBD2. The J segment lost 6 bases and the V segment lost 3 bases, leaving 6 bases of the junction unmatched. The CDR3 has 14 residues. CDR1 is SGHDT, CDR2 YYEEEE, per germline. The CDR3 DNA reads TGTGCCAGCAGCTCCTCCGGGAGGGCGGATACGCAGTATTTT. Its translation is CASSSSGRADTQYF.

This clone was counted only a few times. V gene TRBV20-1 combines with J gene TRBJ1-1, with D uncertain. CDR1 and CDR2 from the germline V gene are DFQATT and SNEGSKA (reference sequence). The length of the CDR3 is 11 residues. V shed 3 bases and J shed 1 base, with 3 bases lying between them. The CDR3 loop is CSASRNTEAFF. The CDR3 nucleotides read TGCAGTGCTAGCAGGAACACTGAAGCTTTCTTT.

The V gene is TRBV28, the J gene TRBJ1-2; TRBD1 aligns across 8 bases. The CDR3 length is 14 residues. Germline V CDR1 and CDR2: MDHEN, SYDVKM. V lost 6 bases to trimming and J lost 5 bases; unmatched junction nucleotides: 8. CDR3 in amino acids: CASSHGQGGYGYTF. CDR3 DNA sequence: TGTGCCAGCAGCCACGGACAGGGCGGTTATGGCTACACCTTC.